The source of this T cell receptor beta chain is a study of identical twins. The CDR3 is 14 residues long. CDR1 and CDR2 (germline): SQVTM, ANQGSEA. With 8 bases clipped from V and 1 base from J, the junction kept 6 bases outside the gene matches. Study observations and caveats: Conclusions rested on cross-sectional statistics rather than following the same donors. For monozygotic twins, models underestimated out-of-frame TCR alpha sharing.

A universal primer site came from template switching; cDNA carried unique molecular identifiers. Each CDR3 protein gets one entry after TCRdb re-called the 5' RACE reads with MiXCR. Here the sample spans around 370,000 distinct CDR3 sequences, around 9.7% being singletons. This clonotype showed up just a few times. Its specificity is unknown. The rearrangement uses TRBV29-1 and TRBJ2-1; 9 bases align to TRBD2. This clonotype was obtained from a woman between 50 and 59 years old in good health. The source material was naive T cells sorted from blood. CDR3 in DNA: TGCAGCACTCAAGCGGGAGGTTCCTACAATGAGCAGTTCTTC. It codes for CSTQAGGSYNEQFF.